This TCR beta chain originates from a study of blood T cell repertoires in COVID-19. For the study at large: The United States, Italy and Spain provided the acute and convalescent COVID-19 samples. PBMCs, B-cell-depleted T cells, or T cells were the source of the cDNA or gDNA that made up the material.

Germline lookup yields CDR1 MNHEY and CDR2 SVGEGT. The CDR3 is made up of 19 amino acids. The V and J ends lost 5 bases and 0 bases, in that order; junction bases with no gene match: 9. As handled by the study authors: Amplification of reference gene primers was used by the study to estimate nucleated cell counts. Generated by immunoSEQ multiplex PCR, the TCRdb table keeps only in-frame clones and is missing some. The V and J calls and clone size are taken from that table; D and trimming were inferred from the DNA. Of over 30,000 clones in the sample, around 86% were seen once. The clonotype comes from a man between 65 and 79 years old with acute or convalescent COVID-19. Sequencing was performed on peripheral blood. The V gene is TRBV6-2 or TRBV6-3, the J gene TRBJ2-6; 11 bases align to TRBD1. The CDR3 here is CASSQRTGGVGSGANVLTF. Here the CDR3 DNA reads TGTGCCAGCAGTCAAAGGACAGGGGGCGTTGGCTCTGGGGCCAACGTCCTGACTTTC.